A selection of T cell receptor beta chains follows, all from one sample in a study of blood T cell repertoires in COVID-19. Data came from immunoSEQ multiplex PCR; TCRdb stores just in-frame clones and leaves some out. The repertoire consists of tens of thousands of clones, with around 86% occurring once and the leading ten covering roughly 15%. The sample consisted of peripheral blood. The receptors shown here come from a human donor in a cohort sampled during active COVID-19. CDR3s include the opening cysteine and the closing phenylalanine or tryptophan. The D gene is left open where the match is weak. Rows may omit the clone size; those that give it use once, few, many or a size class.

CDR3 length | J gene | D gene | clone size | V gene | CDR3 DNA | CDR3 protein
13 | TRBJ2-2 | . | few | TRBV27 | TGTGCCAGTCGCCGGGTAGTCGGCGGGGAGCTGTTTTTT | CASRRVVGGELFF
15 | TRBJ2-7 | . | . | TRBV3-1/TRBV3-2 | TGTGCCAGCAGCCAAGATGGAAAGCGGAGTATCGAGCAGTACTTC | CASSQDGKRSIEQYF
15 | TRBJ2-3 | TRBD2 | . | TRBV7-3 | TGTGCCAGCAGCTCTAGCGGGGCTTACACAGATACGCAGTATTTT | CASSSSGAYTDTQYF
14 | TRBJ1-5 | . | . | TRBV2 | TGTGCCAGCAGTGTGGGCAGGGTTAATCAGCCCCAGCATTTT | CASSVGRVNQPQHF
16 | TRBJ2-1 | TRBD2 | . | TRBV7-8 | TGTGCCAGCAGCCCCCGACTAGCGGGAGCGGCCAATGAGCAGTTCTTC | CASSPRLAGAANEQFF
11 | TRBJ1-1 | . | few | TRBV10-2 | TGCGCCAGCTCCACTCCCACTGAAGCTTTCTTT | CASSTPTEAFF
16 | TRBJ2-2 | TRBD1 | . | TRBV7-6 | TGTGCCAGCAGCTCGGGACAGGGGGTTACGCGCGGGGAGCTGTTTTTT | CASSSGQGVTRGELFF
12 | TRBJ2-7 | . | . | TRBV30 | TGTGCCTGGAGTCCCGGGAACTACGAGCAGTACTTC | CAWSPGNYEQYF
14 | TRBJ2-2 | TRBD1 | . | TRBV6-5 | TGTGCCAGCAGCGACGACAGGGCGAACGGGGAGCTGTTTTTT | CASSDDRANGELFF
14 | TRBJ2-7 | . | . | TRBV10-3 | TGTGCCATCAATAAAGGTGACAGCTCCTACGAGCAGTACTTC | CAINKGDSSYEQYF
14 | TRBJ2-1 | TRBD1 | . | TRBV7-8 | TGTGCCAGCAGCCGGGGACAGGGGTACAATGAGCAGTTCTTC | CASSRGQGYNEQFF
18 | TRBJ1-2 | . | . | TRBV4-3 | TGCGCCAGCAGCCAAGAGGAAGTAAGGGAGCTACCTAACTATGGCTACACCTTC | CASSQEEVRELPNYGYTF
15 | TRBJ1-1 | TRBD1 | . | TRBV5-6 | TGTGCCAGCAGCTACCGGACAGGTTGGAACACTGAAGCTTTCTTT | CASSYRTGWNTEAFF
14 | TRBJ2-2 | . | once | TRBV19 | TGTGCCAGTAGTATCTCCCTTACTTCCGGGGAGCTGTTTTTT | CASSISLTSGELFF
17 | TRBJ1-3 | TRBD1 | . | TRBV3-1/TRBV3-2 | TGTGCCAGCAGCCTGGGACAGGGGGCCGTTCCTGGAAACACCATATATTTT | CASSLGQGAVPGNTIYF
15 | TRBJ1-1 | TRBD1 | . | TRBV9 | TGTGCCAGCAGCGCCGAGGGACAGAGGGGCACTGAAGCTTTCTTT | CASSAEGQRGTEAFF
16 | TRBJ2-3 | TRBD2 | . | TRBV9 | TGTGCCAGCAGCGTAGCGGCGGGGGGCAACACAGATACGCAGTATTTT | CASSVAAGGNTDTQYF
15 | TRBJ2-7 | . | . | TRBV4-2 | TGTGCCAGCAGCCAAGATCTGGACAGTTCCTACGAGCAGTACTTC | CASSQDLDSSYEQYF
14 | TRBJ2-5 | TRBD1 | . | TRBV6-6 | TGTGCCAGCAGTAAGGGGGCATCCCGAGAGACCCAGTACTTC | CASSKGASRETQYF
16 | TRBJ2-1 | TRBD2 | once | TRBV7-3 | TGTGCCAGCAGTGTTGCGGGTGCGGGAGGGCTTAATGAGCAGTTCTTC | CASSVAGAGGLNEQFF
17 | TRBJ2-7 | TRBD2 | few | TRBV5-4 | TGTGCCAGCAGCCCCTCCTCCGGGACTAGCGGGGCCTACGAGCAGTACTTC | CASSPSSGTSGAYEQYF
15 | TRBJ2-5 | TRBD2 | . | TRBV7-3 | TGTGCCAGCAGCTTAACTAGCGGGAGAGGAGAGACCCAGTACTTC | CASSLTSGRGETQYF
17 | TRBJ2-4 | . | . | TRBV9 | TGTGCCAGCAGCGTAGACGGGGGGCCAATAGCCAAAAACATTCAGTACTTC | CASSVDGGPIAKNIQYF
16 | TRBJ2-7 | . | . | TRBV27 | TGTGCCAGCAGTTTAAATGGGGCCGCCCTCTCCTACGAGCAGTACTTC | CASSLNGAALSYEQYF
15 | TRBJ2-1 | TRBD2 | . | TRBV2 | TGTGCCAGCAGCGAAGCGGGAGTCACCTACAATGAGCAGTTCTTC | CASSEAGVTYNEQFF
17 | TRBJ1-5 | . | . | TRBV4-1 | TGCGCCAGCAGCCGAAGAGATGGGACACCCAGCAATCAGCCCCAGCATTTT | CASSRRDGTPSNQPQHF
15 | TRBJ2-3 | TRBD1 | . | TRBV5-1 | TGCGCCAGCAGCTTTTCCGGGACAGGCACAGATACGCAGTATTTT | CASSFSGTGTDTQYF
14 | TRBJ2-7 | . | once | TRBV5-4 | TGTGCCAGCAGCTCCCAGGGGAGCTCCTACGAGCAGTACTTC | CASSSQGSSYEQYF
18 | TRBJ2-1 | TRBD2 | . | TRBV3-1/TRBV3-2 | TGTGCCAGCAGCCAAGATAAGACTAGCGGGGGAGCCTACAATGAGCAGTTCTTC | CASSQDKTSGGAYNEQFF
15 | TRBJ2-7 | . | once | TRBV9 | TGTGCCAGCAGCGTAGGTGTAGGGGACACCTACGAGCAGTACTTC | CASSVGVGDTYEQYF
13 | TRBJ1-1 | TRBD1 | . | TRBV12-3/TRBV12-4 | TGTGCCACAGGGACAGGGGCGTATTCCAGAGCTTTCTTT | CATGTGAYSRAFF
12 | TRBJ2-4 | . | once | TRBV7-2 | TGTGCCAGCAGCTCCACCGGGCAGGGGTTCTACTTC | CASSSTGQGFYF
16 | TRBJ2-7 | TRBD1 | . | TRBV5-4 | TGTGCCAGCAGCTTGGAGGTAGGGACAGGGAACTACGAGCAGTACTTC | CASSLEVGTGNYEQYF
14 | TRBJ2-5 | . | . | TRBV18 | TGTGCCAGCTCGCTACGACTAGAGAGGGAGACCCAGTACTTC | CASSLRLERETQYF
13 | TRBJ1-3 | TRBD1 | . | TRBV29-1 | TGCAGCGCCCCGGGACAGGGGGCGGACACCATATATTTT | CSAPGQGADTIYF
17 | TRBJ1-2 | . | . | TRBV19 | TGTGCCAGTAGTATGCTACCGGGACGGACAGCTAACTATGGCTACACCTTC | CASSMLPGRTANYGYTF
15 | TRBJ2-4 | . | once | TRBV11-3 | TGTGCCAGCAGCCCCCACCGACTAGCCAAAAACATTCAGTACTTC | CASSPHRLAKNIQYF
16 | TRBJ2-7 | TRBD1 | . | TRBV7-9 | TGTGCCAGCAGCTTCCCCCCCGGGACAGGGGGCCGCGAGCAGTACTTC | CASSFPPGTGGREQYF
15 | TRBJ2-7 | . | many | TRBV28 | TGTGCCAGCAGTTTATGGGGAAACAAGGTTGAGGGGGAGTACTTC | CASSLWGNKVEGEYF
16 | TRBJ1-5 | . | few | TRBV9 | TGTGCCAGCAGCGTAGGCGGAGGTCGGGGCAATCAGCCCCAGCATTTT | CASSVGGGRGNQPQHF
20 | TRBJ2-3 | . | . | TRBV10-3 | TGTGCCATCAGAACGGGCCTAGCCAAGCGGGCGGACCCTAGCACAGATACGCAGTATTTT | CAIRTGLAKRADPSTDTQYF
19 | TRBJ2-1 | TRBD2 | once | TRBV7-8 | TGTGCCAGCAGCGGGGGACTAGCGGGAGAAGGGTCAGAATACAATGAGCAGTTCTTC | CASSGGLAGEGSEYNEQFF
18 | TRBJ2-3 | . | . | TRBV7-9 | TGTGCCAGCAGCTCCTTTAGGCAGGCTATAGGTCGCACAGATACGCAGTATTTT | CASSSFRQAIGRTDTQYF
16 | TRBJ1-5 | TRBD1 | . | TRBV28 | TGTGCCAGCAGTTCGATTGGAACAGGGGCGCATCAGCCCCAGCATTTT | CASSSIGTGAHQPQHF
15 | TRBJ1-4 | TRBD1 | . | TRBV5-1 | TGCGCCAGCAGCTCCGGGACAGGGACTAATGAAAAACTGTTTTTT | CASSSGTGTNEKLFF
14 | TRBJ2-7 | TRBD1 | . | TRBV27 | TGTGCCAGCAGTCACGGACAGGGGCCCTACGAGCAGTACTTC | CASSHGQGPYEQYF
16 | TRBJ2-7 | . | . | TRBV1 | TGCACCAGCAGCCAAAGAGCGGGGGGCTCTTACTACGAGCAGTACTTC | CTSSQRAGGSYYEQYF
16 | TRBJ2-1 | . | once | TRBV6-2/TRBV6-3 | TGTGCCAGCAGTTACGCCGCCTGGAGCACCTACAATGAGCAGTTCTTC | CASSYAAWSTYNEQFF
15 | TRBJ1-3 | . | . | TRBV7-8 | TGTGCCAGCAGCTTATCTGCAGGGGCTGGAAACACCATATATTTT | CASSLSAGAGNTIYF
12 | TRBJ2-7 | . | . | TRBV28 | TGTGCCAGCAGGGGGCTTGGCTACGAGCAGTACTTC | CASRGLGYEQYF